The 21 T cell receptor beta chains reported below all come from one sample, sequenced in a study of identical twins. TCRdb re-called the 5' RACE reads with MiXCR, one entry per CDR3 protein. The sample lists about 100,000 distinct CDR3 sequences; under 7% were seen once. Sequencing input: memory T cells sorted from blood. The receptors shown here come from a woman between 45 and 65 years old in good health.

This clonotype was observed at least ten times. The J gene is TRBJ2-5, the V gene TRBV5-1; D gene unclear. Per the germline V gene, CDR1 is SGHRS and CDR2 is YFSETQ. The CDR3 has 14 amino acids. The V gene lost 0 bases and the J gene lost 2 bases, with 8 bases spanning the gap. CDR3 DNA: TGCGCCAGCAGCTTGGCTCGTACGCAAGAGACCCAGTACTTC. This codes for CASSLARTQETQYF.

This clonotype showed up many times. The V and J genes are TRBV2 and TRBJ1-2; D uncertain. The V end was cut by 6 bases, the J end by 8 bases, with 10 bases between. This CDR3 contains 11 residues. Germline V CDR1 and CDR2: SNHLY, FYNNEI. The CDR3 nucleotides are TGTGCCAGCAGCCTCGAAGGGGGCTACACCTTC. Translating it yields CASSLEGGYTF.

This clonotype was detected ten times or more. The chain joins TRBV4-2 to TRBJ1-3; perhaps TRBD1 as D (6 bases). The CDR3 runs to 16 residues. Between the trimmed V and J ends, which lost 0 bases and 7 bases, there was a span of 16 bases. Germline CDR1 is LGHNA and CDR2 is YNFKEQ. The CDR3: CASSQDLPQGYNTIYF. CDR3 bases: TGTGCCAGCAGCCAAGATCTGCCGCAGGGGTACAACACCATATATTTT.

This clonotype came up a few times. The gene calls are TRBV29-1 and TRBJ2-7; D may match TRBD1 or TRBD2 (5 bases each). This CDR3 is 13 amino acids long. The V gene's germline CDR1 is SQVTM and CDR2 ANQGSEA. Trimming took off 6 bases at V and 4 bases at J, with 16 bases between the two ends. DNA for the CDR3: TGCAGCGTGGGGGTATCGACCCGATACGAGCAGTACTTC. Translation: CSVGVSTRYEQYF.

This clonotype has at least ten counts. The V gene is TRBV29-1, the J gene TRBJ2-2; 10 bases fit TRBD1. This CDR3 has 15 residues. Germline CDR1 and CDR2: SQVTM and ANQGSEA. Trimming removed 7 bases from V and 7 bases from J; junction bases left unmatched: 12. CDR3 coding DNA: TGCAGCGCAGAAGAGACAGGGGGCGCTGGCGGGGAGCTGTTTTTT. Amino acid sequence: CSAEETGGAGGELFF.

This clonotype appeared many times. The CDR3 protein is CASSFLTSGETQYF. The CDR3 nucleotides are TGTGCCAGCAGCTTCCTGACTAGTGGGGAGACCCAGTACTTC. The chain uses TRBV11-2 and TRBJ2-5; perhaps TRBD2 as D (6 bases). The CDR3 runs 14 residues. V shed 3 bases and J shed 5 bases, with 13 bases lying between them. CDR1 and CDR2 from the germline V gene are SGHAT and FQNNGV.

This clonotype has a count of ten or more. V is TRBV9 and J is TRBJ2-5; no definite D call. The CDR3 spans 12 residues. Between the trimmed V and J ends, which lost 0 bases and 4 bases, there was a span of 4 bases. From germline, CDR1 is SGDLS and CDR2 YYNGEE. CDR3: CASSVDLETQYF. The CDR3 DNA is TGTGCCAGCAGCGTAGATTTAGAGACCCAGTACTTC.

As concerns this clonotype: This may stem from a read error, because a much larger clone lies one nucleotide away. The CDR3 nucleotides are TGTGCCAGCAGCCAACCTGGAGGGGACCTGTTTTTT. Its translation: CASSQPGGDLFF. This chain connects TRBV7-8 to TRBJ2-2; TRBD2 is a possible D gene (6 bases). CDR3 length equals 12 residues. Per the germline V gene, CDR1 is SGHVS and CDR2 is FQNEAQ.

This clonotype was seen many times. The chain employs TRBV6-1 and TRBJ1-1; D is unclear. Germline V gene lookup returns CDR1 MNHNS and CDR2 SASEGT. Trimming shortened V by 0 bases and J by 11 bases, and 13 bases separated the two germline ends. The CDR3 covers 13 residues. The CDR3 spells CASSEALRTPAFF. Here the CDR3 DNA reads TGTGCCAGCAGTGAAGCGCTTCGGACGCCTGCTTTCTTT.

This clonotype appeared a few times. The gene calls are TRBV20-1 and TRBJ1-5; a possible D gene is TRBD1 (6 bases). Germline values: CDR1 DFQATT, CDR2 SNEGSKA (reference sequence). The CDR3 has 15 amino acids. V lost 5 bases and J lost 6, with 20 bases in between. The CDR3: CSAQRGRGGTQPQHF. In nucleotides, the CDR3 is TGCAGTGCTCAACGGGGGCGGGGCGGCACTCAGCCCCAGCATTTT.

The gene calls are TRBV15 and TRBJ1-2; D gene uncertain. V lost 0 bases to trimming and J lost 11 bases, with 7 bases between them. The V gene's germline CDR1 is LNHNV and CDR2 YYDKDF (reference sequence). The CDR3 length is 11 residues. CDR3 region: CATSRDGRYTF. The CDR3 DNA reads as TGTGCCACCAGCAGAGATGGAAGGTACACCTTC.

This clonotype was picked up one time. A much larger clone sits a single nucleotide away, making a read error possible. The chain combines TRBV29-1 with TRBJ2-5; a weak D match, TRBD2 (6 bases). The V gene lost 7 bases and the J gene lost 7 bases, with 19 bases spanning the gap. The CDR3 is made up of 13 amino acids. Per germline, CDR1 SQVTM and CDR2 ANQGSEA. This CDR3 reads CSAERRRAGTQYF. DNA of the CDR3: TGCAGCGCCGAACGGCGGAGGGCGGGGACCCAGTACTTC.

This clonotype was seen at least ten times. The rearrangement joins TRBV11-2 to TRBJ1-1; no firm D call. V was trimmed by 5 bases and J by 5 bases, leaving 6 bases between them. CDR1 and CDR2 from the germline V gene are SGHAT and FQNNGV. The CDR3 is 11 residues long. The CDR3 spells CASSVVTEAFF. Here the CDR3 DNA reads TGTGCCAGCAGCGTCGTAACTGAAGCTTTCTTT.

V and J are TRBV14 and TRBJ2-5; TRBD1 agrees at 8 bases. CDR1 and CDR2 (germline): SGHDN, FVKESK. The CDR3 loop spans 13 amino acids. Germline trimming cut 3 bases from V and 4 bases from J; bases unmatched to any gene: 1. Here the CDR3 DNA reads TGTGCCAGCAGCCACAGGGGGCGAGAGACCCAGTACTTC. It encodes CASSHRGRETQYF.

Ten or more counts support this clonotype. The gene calls are TRBV11-2 and TRBJ2-7; 11 bases are a match to TRBD2. The V gene end was trimmed by 1 base and the J gene end by 4 bases; junction bases not matched to a gene: 6. CDR1 is SGHAT, CDR2 FQNNGV, per germline. The CDR3 contains 16 residues. CDR3 sequence (DNA): TGTGCCAGCAGCTTAGCCCTAGCGGGAGGAACTTACGAGCAGTACTTC. It codes for CASSLALAGGTYEQYF.

This clonotype was counted at least ten times. V is TRBV21-1 and J is TRBJ1-3. TRBV21-1 is a pseudogene. CDR3 size: 14 residues. The CDR3 sequence: CASGWSGFGNTIYF. DNA for the CDR3: TGTGCCAGCGGATGGTCAGGATTTGGAAACACCATATATTTT.

In this sample, this clonotype turned up many times. The gene calls are TRBV7-7 and TRBJ2-5; 10 positions agree with TRBD2. V shed 0 bases, J shed 5 bases, and the junction held 3 bases outside the gene matches. This CDR3 comprises 15 residues. From germline, CDR1 is SSHAT and CDR2 FNYEAQ (reference sequence). In DNA form, the CDR3 reads TGTGCCAGCAGCTTAGCTTCGACTAGCGGGGAGACCCAGTACTTC. It translates to CASSLASTSGETQYF.

V and J are TRBV14 and TRBJ1-1; D unclear. Germline CDR1 SGHDN, CDR2 FVKESK. V was clipped by 4 bases and J by 0 bases, with 9 bases between them. CDR3 length: 14 residues. For the CDR3, the DNA is TGTGCCAGCAGCCGAATCGGGCTGAACACTGAAGCTTTCTTT. Its translation: CASSRIGLNTEAFF. Full variable domain (outside the CDR3, taken from reference TRBV14 and TRBJ1-1): EAGVTQFPSHSVIEKGQTVTLRCDPISGHDNLYWYRRVMGKEIKFLLHFVKESKQDESGMPNNRFLAERTGGTYSTLKVQPAELEDSGVYFCASSRIGLNTEAFFGQGTRLTVV.

In this sample, this clonotype turned up many times. The rearrangement links TRBV24-1 to TRBJ2-2, with a weak D call TRBD1 (6 bases). The CDR3 is made up of 14 amino acids. Trimming shortened V by 4 bases and J by 8 bases, and 13 bases separated the two germline ends. Germline CDR1 reads KGHDR; CDR2 reads SFDVKD. This CDR3 is CATSDLEGVGELFF. CDR3 nucleotides: TGTGCCACCAGTGACCTTGAGGGGGTGGGGGAGCTGTTTTTT.

This clonotype was found many times. The chain couples TRBV30 to TRBJ2-5; 11 positions match TRBD2. CDR3 length equals 16 residues. With 2 bases clipped from V and 2 bases from J, the junction kept 7 bases outside the gene matches. CDR1 and CDR2 from the germline V gene are GTSNPN and SVGIG (reference sequence). The CDR3 nucleotides read TGTGCCTGGAGTACTCAACTAGCGGGGGTACAAGAGACCCAGTACTTC. The encoded protein is CAWSTQLAGVQETQYF.

This clonotype came up many times. This chain connects TRBV7-9 to TRBJ2-3; 12 nucleotides match TRBD2. The V gene end was trimmed by 1 base and the J gene end by 2 bases; junction bases not matched to a gene: 1. This CDR3 has 16 amino acids. Germline V gene sequence: CDR1 SEHNR, CDR2 FQNEAQ (reference sequence). This CDR3 is CASSLGTSGATDTQYF. In DNA, the CDR3 is TGTGCCAGCAGCTTAGGGACTAGCGGGGCCACAGATACGCAGTATTTT.